This T cell receptor beta chain was identified in a study of T-cell memory formation after mild COVID-19. This CDR3 spans 18 amino acids. Germline CDR1 is SQVTM and CDR2 is ANQGSEA. Deletions cut 1 base from V and 1 base from J, with 21 bases between. A single record per CDR3 protein comes from TCRdb applying MiXCR to the 5' RACE reads. The sample holds some 600,000 distinct CDR3 sequences; 15% to 20% are singletons and the top ten take about 7.5%. J is TRBJ2-3 and V is TRBV29-1; D might be TRBD2 (5 bases). This clonotype was sampled from an adult woman who had mild COVID-19 (a few samples of this study predate the infection). Cell type and time point are not known. Sequencing was carried out using PBMCs or a T cell subset sorted from them (not recorded which). The CDR3 region has the DNA TGCAGCGTTGAAGGGAAGCGGTCCCCTGTTACACGCACAGATACGCAGTATTTT. Its protein product is CSVEGKRSPVTRTDTQYF.